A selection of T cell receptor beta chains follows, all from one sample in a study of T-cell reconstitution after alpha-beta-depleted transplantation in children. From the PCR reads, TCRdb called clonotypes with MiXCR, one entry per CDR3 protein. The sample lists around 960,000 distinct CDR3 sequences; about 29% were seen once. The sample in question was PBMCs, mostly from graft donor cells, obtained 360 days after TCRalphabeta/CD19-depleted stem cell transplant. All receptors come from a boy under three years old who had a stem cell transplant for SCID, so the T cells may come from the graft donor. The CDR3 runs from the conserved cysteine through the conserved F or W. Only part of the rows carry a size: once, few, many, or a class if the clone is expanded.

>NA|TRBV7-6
CASSLLAAQFMDEQFF
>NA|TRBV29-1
CSVEDLRGGLGGTDTQYF
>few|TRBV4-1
CASSRGGASDNEQFF
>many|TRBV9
CASSVIGNEQFF
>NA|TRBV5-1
CASSLGDSLNLNTEAFF
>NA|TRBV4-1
CASSQDRMKTYRQVSNEKLFF
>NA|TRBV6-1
CASSPQGDGVYGYTF
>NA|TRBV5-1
CASRSNREGNQPQHF
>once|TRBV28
CASRRSNTGELFF
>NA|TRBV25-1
CASSELGSRSSYEQYF
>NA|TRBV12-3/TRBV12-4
CASSLLSGTYSYEQYF
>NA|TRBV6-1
CASSRRRVAGEQYF
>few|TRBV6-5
CASSYSRDRITGNTIYF
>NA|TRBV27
CASRFGARGGELFF
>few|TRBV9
CASSHGTGPTDTQYF
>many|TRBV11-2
CASSRYTGQATDTQYF
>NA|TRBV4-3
CASSQTEERDTGELFF
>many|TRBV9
CASSRSGTGYEQYF